This is a list of T cell receptor beta chains from one sample in a study of human T cells and chemical hapten exposure. Each CDR3 protein gets one entry after TCRdb re-called the 5' RACE reads with MiXCR. This table holds 130,000 or so distinct CDR3 sequences, about 4% found once. These receptors came from a female donor in good health. Each CDR3 is given with its conserved first and last residue. The D gene is left open where the match is weak. Size is omitted from some rows. Given values are once, few, many or a class for expanded clones.

v_gene	d_gene	j_gene	abundance	CDR3aa	CDR3nt
TRBV11-2	NA	TRBJ1-1	many	CASSLIPGVNTEAFF	TGTGCCAGCAGCTTGATCCCAGGAGTCAACACTGAAGCTTTCTTT
TRBV5-5	NA	TRBJ1-4	many	CASSPGRDPGIGEKLFF	TGTGCCAGCAGCCCTGGGCGGGACCCCGGGATCGGTGAAAAACTGTTTTTT
TRBV20-1	NA	TRBJ2-3	many	CSAEEGTDTQYF	TGCAGTGCTGAAGAGGGGACAGATACGCAGTATTTT
TRBV4-1	NA	TRBJ1-1	many	CASSQDRRDDTEAFF	TGCGCCAGCAGCCAAGATAGGAGAGATGACACTGAAGCTTTCTTT
TRBV28	NA	TRBJ1-5	NA	CASSLPRNQPQHF	TGTGCCAGCAGTTTACCCCGAAATCAGCCCCAGCATTTT
TRBV5-1	NA	TRBJ2-3	NA	CASSPTPDLFGTDTQYF	TGCGCCAGCAGCCCTACCCCGGACCTATTTGGCACAGATACGCAGTATTTT
TRBV6-1	NA	TRBJ2-3	NA	CASSDGLTSTDTQYF	TGTGCCAGCAGTGATGGACTTACTAGCACAGATACGCAGTATTTT
TRBV6-2/TRBV6-3	NA	TRBJ2-1	few	CASSTIGDLNEQFF	TGTGCCAGCAGTACGATTGGGGACTTGAATGAGCAGTTCTTC
TRBV5-1	NA	TRBJ1-4	few	CASRPVTNEKLFF	TGCGCCAGCCGACCGGTTACTAATGAAAAACTGTTTTTT
TRBV18	NA	TRBJ2-5	many	CASSPSAQGLETQYF	TGTGCCAGCTCACCCTCGGCACAGGGTTTGGAGACCCAGTACTTC
TRBV4-2	NA	TRBJ1-4	many	CASSQVTWGLTEKLFF	TGTGCCAGCAGCCAAGTTACGTGGGGCCTGACTGAAAAACTGTTTTTT
TRBV18	TRBD2	TRBJ2-7	many	CASSPLTSGVAYEQYF	TGTGCCAGCTCACCACTGACTAGCGGGGTAGCCTACGAGCAGTACTTC
TRBV6-5	TRBD1	TRBJ1-2	many	CASSPQTGGYYGYTF	TGTGCCAGCAGTCCTCAGACAGGGGGATACTATGGCTACACCTTC
TRBV2	TRBD2	TRBJ2-5	many	CASSGFTSGSGTQYF	TGTGCCAGCAGTGGGTTTACTAGCGGCTCAGGGACCCAGTACTTC
TRBV7-9	NA	TRBJ1-1	many	CASGSTDTRFTEAFF	TGTGCCAGCGGATCTACGGACACTAGGTTCACTGAAGCTTTCTTT
TRBV6-1	NA	TRBJ1-2	NA	CASSERGLYGDTF	TGTGCCAGCAGTGAACGCGGTCTCTATGGCGACACCTTC
TRBV3-1	TRBD1	TRBJ1-6	NA	CASSQRQGFSSPLHF	TGTGCCAGCAGCCAGAGACAGGGGTTCAGTTCACCCCTCCACTTT
TRBV7-9	NA	TRBJ1-1	many	CASSLGRMGEAFF	TGTGCCAGCAGCTTAGGGAGGATGGGTGAAGCTTTCTTT
TRBV6-1	NA	TRBJ2-7	few	CASSAGRSSYEQYF	TGTGCCAGCAGTGCCGGACGGAGCTCCTACGAGCAGTACTTC
TRBV7-2	NA	TRBJ2-7	many	CASSFSGRGYEQYF	TGTGCCAGCAGCTTTTCCGGGCGGGGATACGAGCAGTACTTC
TRBV20-1	TRBD2	TRBJ2-3	NA	CSARVLGAGGRTDTQYF	TGCAGTGCTAGAGTTCTAGGAGCGGGGGGCCGCACAGATACGCAGTATTTT
TRBV6-2/TRBV6-3	NA	TRBJ1-5	many	CASSPGTTNSNQPQHF	TGTGCCAGCAGCCCCGGGACAACTAATAGCAATCAGCCCCAGCATTTT
TRBV2	NA	TRBJ2-7	many	CATMDGLSSYEQYF	TGTGCCACCATGGACGGGTTGAGCTCCTACGAGCAGTACTTC
TRBV6-2/TRBV6-3	NA	TRBJ2-7	many	CASSDGMAYEQYF	TGTGCCAGCAGTGACGGTATGGCGTACGAGCAGTACTTC
TRBV20-1	NA	TRBJ1-5	many	CSVPGSGNQPQHF	TGCAGTGTCCCGGGATCGGGCAATCAGCCCCAGCATTTT
TRBV28	NA	TRBJ1-1	many	CASRFPQTGNTEAFF	TGTGCCAGCAGATTCCCTCAGACTGGGAACACTGAAGCTTTCTTT
TRBV12-3/TRBV12-4	TRBD1	TRBJ1-5	NA	CASSPSRTGPQYSNQPQHF	TGTGCCAGCAGCCCCTCCCGGACAGGGCCACAATATAGCAATCAGCCCCAGCATTTT
TRBV19	NA	TRBJ1-2	NA	CASSSGRPGDYGYTF	TGTGCCAGTAGTAGCGGCCGACCGGGTGACTATGGCTACACCTTC
TRBV12-3/TRBV12-4	TRBD2	TRBJ2-7	few	CASSQRGTTYEQYF	TGTGCCAGCAGTCAGCGGGGGACTACCTACGAGCAGTACTTC
TRBV20-1	TRBD1	TRBJ2-3	many	CSARTGRASTDTQYF	TGCAGTGCTAGGACAGGGAGAGCCTCCACAGATACGCAGTATTTT
TRBV27	NA	TRBJ2-4	many	CASSSYSENIQYF	TGTGCCAGCAGTTCCTATAGCGAAAACATTCAGTACTTC
TRBV29-1	NA	TRBJ2-3	many	CSVEVQGSTDTQYF	TGCAGCGTTGAAGTCCAGGGGTCCACAGATACGCAGTATTTT
TRBV5-4	NA	TRBJ1-2	many	CASRPGQKYGYTF	TGTGCCAGCAGACCCGGACAGAAGTATGGCTACACCTTC
TRBV13	TRBD2	TRBJ2-7	NA	CASSLGTSGGDYEQYF	TGTGCCAGCAGCTTAGGGACTAGCGGGGGGGACTACGAGCAGTACTTC
TRBV29-1	NA	TRBJ1-2	many	CSVPTARGYGYTF	TGCAGCGTCCCGACAGCGAGAGGCTATGGCTACACCTTC
TRBV12-3/TRBV12-4	NA	TRBJ1-3	many	CASHFGPMSSGNTIYF	TGTGCCAGCCATTTTGGGCCCATGAGCTCTGGAAACACCATATATTTT
TRBV20-1	TRBD2	TRBJ2-2	few	CSATKGLAGARGLTGELFF	TGCAGTGCTACCAAGGGACTAGCGGGGGCCCGCGGTTTGACCGGGGAGCTGTTTTTT
TRBV7-9	NA	TRBJ2-1	many	CASSPDRSSYNEQFF	TGTGCCAGCAGCCCGGACCGGAGCTCCTACAATGAGCAGTTCTTC
TRBV6-5	TRBD1	TRBJ1-2	many	CASSSSGTGPLGYTF	TGTGCCAGCAGTTCATCCGGGACAGGGCCCCTTGGCTACACCTTC
TRBV24-1	NA	TRBJ2-7	many	CATSDAGTPSYEQYF	TGTGCCACCAGTGACGCCGGGACACCCTCCTACGAGCAGTACTTC
TRBV30	NA	TRBJ2-4	many	CAWSESAVQYF	TGTGCCTGGAGCGAGAGCGCGGTACAGTACTTC
TRBV7-2	TRBD1	TRBJ1-5	many	CASSLEYFGGTGAYSNQPQHF	TGTGCCAGCAGCTTAGAGTATTTTGGGGGGACAGGGGCTTATAGCAATCAGCCCCAGCATTTT
TRBV28	TRBD1	TRBJ1-5	many	CASSWWDRLDQPQHF	TGTGCCAGCAGTTGGTGGGACAGGCTAGATCAGCCCCAGCATTTT
TRBV9	TRBD1	TRBJ1-6	many	CASSVGTGESSYNSPLHF	TGTGCCAGCAGCGTGGGGACAGGGGAGAGCTCCTATAATTCACCCCTCCACTTT
TRBV7-8	NA	TRBJ1-1	many	CASSLRRVGTEAFF	TGTGCCAGCAGCTTACGCAGGGTTGGCACTGAAGCTTTCTTT
TRBV12-3/TRBV12-4	NA	TRBJ2-7	many	CASSLGTVYEQYF	TGTGCCAGCAGTTTAGGGACAGTGTACGAGCAGTACTTC
TRBV6-4	TRBD2	TRBJ2-1	many	CASTPESGGANEQFF	TGTGCCAGCACCCCGGAAAGCGGGGGGGCTAATGAGCAGTTCTTC
TRBV18	TRBD1	TRBJ2-4	many	CASSPQTGQERVHF	TGTGCCAGCTCACCTCAGACCGGACAGGAAAGAGTTCACTTC